A single sample is the source of the 16 T cell receptor beta chains below, sequenced in a study of CD8 T cell repertoires and HIV-1 epitope variants. Antigens of these TCRs are unknown. Here immunoSEQ multiplex PCR was the method, and the copy in TCRdb shows in-frame clones only, minus some. The sample has over 6,500 clones, just over 65% seen once. The specimen sequenced was cultured CD8+ T cells derived from PBMCs. The receptors derive from a male donor with HIV.

This clone was detected only once. V is TRBV10-3 and J is TRBJ2-7; D is possibly TRBD1 (5 bases). This CDR3 has 14 amino acids. Germline V lookup: CDR1 ENHRY, CDR2 SYGVKD. The V gene lost 2 bases and the J gene lost 5 bases, with 13 bases spanning the gap. CDR3 sequence reads: CAISEPDSSDEQYF. The CDR3 DNA is TGTGCCATCAGTGAGCCAGACAGTTCTGACGAGCAGTACTTC.

This chain joins TRBV6-4 and TRBJ2-2, with a possible D match to TRBD1 (6 bases). Germline V CDR1 and CDR2: MRHNA, SNTAGT. Trimming removed 4 bases from V and 3 bases from J, with 6 bases in between. This CDR3 region has 13 residues. The CDR3: CASSAGDTGELFF. The CDR3 DNA is TGTGCCAGCAGTGCAGGGGACACCGGGGAGCTGTTTTTT.

This clone appeared once. The V gene is TRBV7-9, the J gene TRBJ2-7; TRBD1 is a possible D gene (6 bases). CDR3 size: 14 residues. Per germline, CDR1 SEHNR and CDR2 FQNEAQ (reference sequence). V lost 2 bases, J lost 1 base, and 9 bases lay in between. CDR3 sequence: CASSLSQGSYEQYF. CDR3 DNA sequence: TGTGCCAGCAGCTTATCCCAGGGGTCCTACGAGCAGTACTTC.

This clone has only a few counts. V usage is TRBV7-9 and J usage is TRBJ2-3, with D possibly matching TRBD2 (6 bases). The germline gives CDR1 SEHNR, CDR2 FQNEAQ (reference sequence). V was cut by 6 bases and J by 2 bases, with 9 bases left in between. CDR3 length: 13 amino acids. CDR3 sequence (DNA): TGTGCCAGCAGTCGGGAGCTCACAGATACGCAGTATTTT. This translates into CASSRELTDTQYF. The complete variable domain, with remaining parts taken from reference TRBV7-9 and TRBJ2-3, reads DTGVSQNPRHKITKRGQNVTFRCDPISEHNRLYWYRQTLGQGPEFLTYFQNEAQLEKSRLLSDRFSAERPKGSFSTLEIQRTEQGDSAMYLCASSRELTDTQYFGPGTRLTVL.

This clone was seen more than once but under ten times. CDR3 residues: CASIFTGQLMNTEAFF. The CDR3 DNA reads as TGTGCCAGCATCTTTACAGGGCAACTAATGAACACTGAAGCTTTCTTT. The J gene is TRBJ1-1, the V gene TRBV21-1; the table's D call, TRBD1, has no DNA check behind it. TRBV21-1 is recorded as a pseudogene. CDR3 length equals 16 residues.

The chain is built from TRBV4-3 and TRBJ1-2; D is uncertain. In germline, CDR1 is LGHNA, CDR2 YSLEER. V lost 4 bases, J lost 4 bases, and 19 bases lay in between. CDR3 length: 16 residues. The CDR3 sequence is CASSPEIDRATYGYTF. In DNA, the CDR3 is TGCGCCAGCAGCCCAGAGATCGACCGGGCTACCTATGGCTACACCTTC.

This clone was detected a few times. CDR3 nucleotides: TGTGCCAGCAGCTTGGGAGCCGACCCCCAAGCCCAGCATTTT. It is translated as CASSLGADPQAQHF. This rearrangement joins TRBV5-4 to TRBJ1-5; D is uncertain. The CDR3 runs 14 residues. The V end lost 0 bases, the J end lost 11 bases, and 15 bases lay between the germline ends. CDR1 is SGHNT, CDR2 YYREEE, per germline (reference sequence).

The V and J genes are TRBV7-2 and TRBJ2-3; D might be TRBD1 (7 bases). Trimming cost V 3 bases and J 4 bases, with 11 bases left between them. Germline V gives CDR1 SGHTA, CDR2 FQGNSA. The CDR3 totals 14 residues. CDR3 DNA sequence: TGTGCCAGCAGCTTCGGAGGGGGCGCAGATACGCAGTATTTT. Amino acids: CASSFGGGADTQYF.

The V gene is TRBV7-3, the J gene TRBJ2-5; 10 nucleotides agree with TRBD1. CDR1 and CDR2 from the germline V gene are SGHTA and FQGTGA. The CDR3 length is 14 residues. With 5 bases clipped from V and 4 bases from J, the junction kept 4 bases outside the gene matches. In DNA form, the CDR3 reads TGTGCCAGCAGCCCGGGACAGGGGTTAGAGACCCAGTACTTC. It codes for CASSPGQGLETQYF.

The chain is built from TRBV28 and TRBJ2-1; the D is unclear. CDR1 is MDHEN, CDR2 SYDVKM, per germline. V was shortened by 2 bases and J by 6 bases, with 5 bases between the two germline ends. The CDR3 length is 12 residues. The CDR3 nucleotides read TGTGCCAGCAGTTTAAACATCAATGAGCAGTTCTTC. It yields the protein CASSLNINEQFF.

The chain links TRBV7-9 to TRBJ2-7; 10 bases match TRBD1. Germline V CDR1 and CDR2: SEHNR, FQNEAQ (reference sequence). CDR3 size: 14 residues. V lost 5 bases, J lost 3 bases, and 4 bases stayed unmatched. The CDR3 reads CASSETGGVYEQYF. The DNA of the CDR3 is TGTGCCAGCAGCGAGACAGGGGGCGTCTACGAGCAGTACTTC.

The CDR3 loop is CASSHEETQYF. DNA for the CDR3: TGTGCCAGCAGCCATGAGGAGACCCAGTACTTC. The chain links TRBV11-2 to TRBJ2-5; D not certain. V was pared by 5 bases and J by 5 bases, with 6 bases between. CDR3 length: 11 amino acids. From germline, CDR1 is SGHAT and CDR2 FQNNGV.

The sample holds one count of this clone. The gene calls are TRBV6-1 and TRBJ1-1; D remains ambiguous. V lost 4 bases to trimming and J lost 4 bases, with 10 bases between them. The CDR3 loop spans 13 amino acids. Germline assignment: CDR1 MNHNS and CDR2 SASEGT. CDR3 nucleotide sequence: TGTGCCAGCAGTGCCTCACACGGCACTGAAGCTTTCTTT. It specifies CASSASHGTEAFF.

The gene calls are TRBV10-3 and TRBJ1-1; D unclear. Trimming removed 10 bases from V and 1 base from J, with 13 bases in between. Looked up from germline, CDR1 is ENHRY and CDR2 is SYGVKD. The length of the CDR3 is 13 residues. CDR3 DNA sequence: TGTGCCACCCAAGACCATACGAACACTGAAGCTTTCTTT. Residues: CATQDHTNTEAFF.

The chain combines TRBV19 with TRBJ1-1, with no clear D. The CDR3 runs 13 residues. Trimming took off 5 bases at V and 1 base at J, with 8 bases between the two ends. CDR1 and CDR2 from the germline V gene are LNHDA and SQIVND (reference sequence). This CDR3 reads CASSVAENTEAFF. The CDR3 bases are TGTGCCAGTAGTGTGGCAGAGAACACTGAAGCTTTCTTT.

This clone was recorded once. The CDR3 DNA is TGTGCCAGCGGGAATCAAGGGGTTTACCAAGAGACCCAGTACTTC. Its translation: CASGNQGVYQETQYF. The V gene is TRBV5-5, the J gene TRBJ2-5; a weak D match, TRBD1 (5 bases). Trimming took off 7 bases at V and 0 bases at J, with 16 bases between the two ends. Germline CDR1 and CDR2: SGHKS and YYEKEE (reference sequence). The CDR3 has 15 amino acids.